This paragraph covers one TCR beta chain sequence. Amplification used 60 Vbeta primers and 13 Jbeta primers. The data were produced by immunoSEQ multiplex PCR, yet TCRdb's version contains in-frame clones alone and is incomplete. The sample holds some 160,000 clones; about 78% are singletons and the top ten take 2% to 2.5%. These data are taken from a study of cytomegalovirus exposure and HLA in healthy donors. The specimen sequenced was PBMCs. The TCR comes from a man aged 55 to 70 in good health and CMV-seronegative.

The CDR3 sequence is CASSFDRMNTEAFF. The CDR3 bases are TGTGCCAGCAGTTTCGACAGAATGAACACTGAAGCTTTCTTT. The chain uses TRBV6-5 and TRBJ1-1, with D possibly TRBD1 on 5 matching bases. V dropped 4 bases and J dropped 0 bases, with 9 bases sitting between them. The germline V gene has CDR1 MNHEY and CDR2 SVGAGI. This CDR3 has 14 residues.